Given below is one T cell receptor (beta chain) in context. This sample stems from a study of blood T cell repertoires in COVID-19. Study as a whole: Samples taken during acute and convalescent COVID-19 were collected in the United States, Italy and Spain. T cells, B-cell-depleted T cells, or PBMCs supplied cDNA or gDNA.

CDR3 length: 14 amino acids. Trimming stripped 11 bases from V and 1 base from J, with 17 bases between. CDR1 is ENHRY and CDR2 is SYGVKD in the germline V gene. Sequencing used immunoSEQ multiplex PCR; TCRdb keeps in-frame clones, though not all of them. Of 200,000 to 300,000 clones listed, roughly 80% are singletons. Input material: peripheral blood. The TCR originated in a woman aged 55-69 years with active or convalescent COVID-19. The rearrangement joins TRBV10-3 to TRBJ1-1, with D tentatively TRBD1 (5 bases). As DNA, the CDR3 is TGTGCCTCTCTCCCGGGGGTGGGGAACACTGAAGCTTTCTTT. This translates into CASLPGVGNTEAFF.